What follows is one T cell receptor (beta chain) and its context. This may arise from a read error, as a much more abundant clone is one base away. The CDR3 length is 14 residues. Between the trimmed V and J ends, which lost 4 bases and 3 bases, there was a span of 16 bases. CDR1 GTSNPN and CDR2 SVGIG come from the germline V gene (reference sequence). The data were taken from a study of molecular identifiers for immune sequencing clone quantification. A single record per CDR3 protein comes from TCRdb applying MiXCR to the PCR reads. The top ten hold 0.75% to 0.95% of the sample, which has about 640,000 distinct CDR3 sequences, 15% to 20% seen once.

The J gene is TRBJ2-7, the V gene TRBV30, with D possibly being TRBD1 or TRBD2 (5 bases each). The material sequenced was naive CD8+ T cells from blood, with Jurkat cell RNA spiked in. This sample's subset: FACS-sorted CD8+CD4-CCR7+CD45RA+ naive T cells. The TCR comes from a human donor in good health. Some libraries in this study had Jurkat cell RNA spiked in. CDR3 sequence (DNA): TGTGCCTGGAATCCGACAGAGGCGGGCTACGAGCAGTACTTC. As protein: CAWNPTEAGYEQYF.